This T cell receptor (beta chain) was identified in a study of T-cell memory formation after mild COVID-19 (dated by TCRdb to the early 2020s). Some background on the complete study: TCR sequence clusters from the two donors were largely donor specific. Longitudinal TCRalpha and TCRbeta repertoire sequencing tracked T-cell clones expanding and contracting after mild COVID-19 in a couple of donors. Two young, previously healthy adult volunteers, one female and one male, were included in the cohort. Overall study outcomes, separate from this receptor: Some responding clones were found in pre-infection memory, which suggests that pre-existing cross-reactive memory T cells took part in the SARS-CoV-2 response. The study covered only a couple of mild cases, and larger cohorts including severe cases with pre-infection samples were considered necessary. Balanced CD4/CD8 phenotypes were observed for clones contracting from day 15 to 85, whereas a bias towards CD4+ was observed for a second wave of clones expanding from day 15 to 37. Contracting CD4+ clones were located mainly in the CM and EM memory subsets, whereas CD8+ clones were found to be enriched in EMRA. SARS-CoV-2 specificity was not confirmed for the second-wave clones peaking on day 37.

Reads for this sample came from an Illumina NovaSeq 6000. Using 5'RACE with constant-segment primers, TCRalpha and TCRbeta cDNA libraries were constructed, with sample barcodes and unique molecular identifiers added in the process. RNA was extracted from every sample with Trizol reagent. Libraries were amplified in two PCR steps, with a second sample barcode and Illumina TruSeq adapters added in the second step. Sequencing of the libraries was done on an Illumina NovaSeq, producing 2 x 150 bp paired-end reads. Regarding the original processing steps: Demultiplexing of reads and collapsing into UMI-guided consensus sequences were performed with migec v1.2.7. Using mixcr v2.1.11, the UMI consensuses were aligned to TRA and TRB V and J templates and assembled into clonotypes. Expanded or contracted clonotypes were those called significant by both edgeR and NoisET, with noise models trained on biological replicates. edgeR calls used a false discovery rate-adjusted p below 0.01 and a log2 fold-change threshold of 1. As an exploratory analysis of dynamics, max-normalized trajectories of the 1000 most abundant clonotypes were examined by PCA with hierarchical clustering. Separately sequenced CD4+ and CD8+ repertoires were used to assign the CD4 or CD8 phenotype of responding clones. Using fastp trimming at Q25 and MiXCR clonotype assembly, TCRdb reanalyzed the public sequencing data and kept in-frame beta chains. Every entry covers one CDR3 protein and lists the most common genes and DNA from its rows. The V and J calls here are based on TCRdb, not the publication. This sample lists approximately 500,000 distinct CDR3 sequences; about 23% were detected once. The ten largest clones add up to approximately 12% of the sample.

As concerns this clonotype: Its antigen remains undetermined. Base qualities are not provided; no much larger clone lies one nucleotide away.

Ficoll-Paque density gradient centrifugation was used to isolate PBMCs. The sequence was obtained from an adult woman who had mild COVID-19 (a few samples of this study predate the infection). The sample titles of this study are shuffled in the database, so cell type and time point are left out; the donor was told from shared clones. Sample: PBMCs or a T cell subset sorted from them (not recorded which).

Read as DNA, the sequence is TGTGCCAGCAGCCAAGGCACCTCCTGGACTAGCAAGTATTTT. Translated, this gives CASSQGTSWTSKYF. Rearrangement joined TRBV3-1 to TRBJ2-3; TRBD2 lines up with 8 middle nucleotides. The germline V gene (reference sequence) sets CDR1 to LGHDT and CDR2 to YNNKEL. The CDR3 has 14 amino acids, counting the end cysteine and phenylalanine. Kept here is only the CDR3 DNA, which spans 42 bases and is read in frame from base 1. The junction shows trimming of 1 base on V and 13 bases on J, and the gene matches do not reach 10 bases of it.